A selection of T cell receptor beta chains follows, all from one sample in a study of cytomegalovirus exposure and HLA in healthy donors. The assay was immunoSEQ multiplex PCR, and TCRdb's table has in-frame clones only and misses some. The sample holds 200,000 to 250,000 clones, 85% to 95% seen once. The sample was PBMCs. The receptors stem from a young woman in good health and CMV-seronegative. The CDR3 runs from the conserved cysteine through the conserved F or W. Each record gives: CDR3 protein, CDR3 DNA, D gene, V gene, clone size, J gene. The D gene is left open where the match is weak. Size values are once, few and many counts, or a class for expanded clones, and some rows have none.

CSVEAPGSYYGYTF TGCAGCGTGGAGGCTCCTGGCTCCTACTATGGCTACACCTTC NA TRBV29-1 NA TRBJ1-2
CASSDSSGAYNEQFF TGTGCCAGCAGTGACTCTAGCGGGGCCTACAATGAGCAGTTCTTC TRBD2 TRBV6-4 few TRBJ2-1
CASSRTSGSTDTQYF TGTGCCAGCAGTAGGACTAGCGGGAGCACAGATACGCAGTATTTT TRBD2 TRBV6-4 NA TRBJ2-3
CASSLSPPFSSGSHEQYF TGTGCCAGCAGCCTAAGTCCCCCCTTTTCTAGCGGGAGCCACGAGCAGTACTTC TRBD2 TRBV11-2 NA TRBJ2-7
CASSHKVTVGGPADMNTEAFF TGCGCCAGCAGTCACAAGGTCACCGTCGGGGGGCCCGCCGACATGAACACTGAAGCTTTCTTT NA TRBV4-1 NA TRBJ1-1
CASTTGVDTEAFF TGTGCCAGCACTACAGGGGTGGACACTGAAGCTTTCTTT TRBD1 TRBV5-5 NA TRBJ1-1
CASSRNAGRGLAHSYEQYF TGTGCCAGCAGCCGGAATGCCGGAAGGGGACTAGCGCACTCCTACGAGCAGTACTTC TRBD2 TRBV27 NA TRBJ2-7
CASSLGLGRLANQPQHF TGTGCCAGCAGTTTAGGCTTAGGTAGGCTAGCTAATCAGCCCCAGCATTTT NA TRBV28 NA TRBJ1-5
CAWAPGQGIYEQYF TGTGCCTGGGCTCCGGGACAGGGCATCTACGAGCAGTACTTC TRBD1 TRBV30 NA TRBJ2-7
CSVGQGIQPQHF TGCAGCGTTGGTCAGGGAATTCAGCCCCAGCATTTT NA TRBV29-1 NA TRBJ1-5
CSASQRDEQFF TGCAGTGCTAGTCAGCGGGACGAGCAGTTCTTC TRBD2 TRBV20-1 NA TRBJ2-1
CASSRKDSQFF TGTGCCAGCTCACGGAAGGACTCTCAATTCTTC NA TRBV18 few TRBJ2-1
CASKGQGNEKLFF TGTGCCAGTAAAGGACAGGGGAATGAAAAACTGTTTTTT TRBD1 TRBV19 NA TRBJ1-4
CASSFRAGDNGEQYF TGTGCCAGCAGCTTTAGGGCGGGAGATAATGGCGAGCAGTACTTC TRBD2 TRBV11-2 once TRBJ2-7
CASSRTSGSSNEQYF TGTGCCAGCAGTCGGACTAGCGGGAGTAGCAACGAGCAGTACTTC TRBD2 TRBV7-2 few TRBJ2-7
CASSVAGGTGNQPQHF TGTGCCAGCAGTGTAGCAGGGGGCACAGGCAATCAGCCCCAGCATTTT TRBD1 TRBV28 NA TRBJ1-5
CASSPVPGGLETQYF TGTGCCAGCAGCCCGGTACCGGGAGGTCTCGAGACCCAGTACTTC TRBD2 TRBV5-4 NA TRBJ2-5
CASGGLPGNQPQHF TGTGCCAGCGGCGGGCTCCCTGGCAATCAGCCCCAGCATTTT NA TRBV2 few TRBJ1-5
CASSLGRFTSSNQPQHF TGTGCCAGCAGCTTGGGTCGTTTTACATCGAGCAATCAGCCCCAGCATTTT NA TRBV5-6 once TRBJ1-5
CASSTPGQGNEKLFF TGTGCCAGCAGTACCCCGGGACAGGGAAATGAAAAACTGTTTTTT TRBD1 TRBV27 NA TRBJ1-4
CASGRTSGSTDTQYF TGTGCCAGTGGTCGGACTAGCGGAAGCACAGATACGCAGTATTTT TRBD2 TRBV6-4 NA TRBJ2-3
CASTISGGPSYEQYF TGTGCCAGCACGATCTCGGGAGGGCCCTCCTACGAGCAGTACTTC TRBD2 TRBV27 NA TRBJ2-7
CASSLAGVTEAFF TGTGCCAGCAGCTTGGCGGGGGTGACTGAAGCTTTCTTT NA TRBV5-4 NA TRBJ1-1
CASSQMGASTETQYF TGTGCCAGCAGCCAAATGGGGGCTAGCACGGAGACCCAGTACTTC NA TRBV7-3 NA TRBJ2-5
CASSQGGAHLETQYF TGTGCCAGCAGTCAAGGGGGGGCGCACCTGGAGACCCAGTACTTC NA TRBV9 NA TRBJ2-5
CASSYEGGYTF TGTGCCAGCAGTTACGAGGGTGGCTACACCTTC NA TRBV6-6 few TRBJ1-2
CASSPGLAVQETQYF TGTGCCAGCAGTCCGGGACTAGCGGTTCAAGAGACCCAGTACTTC TRBD2 TRBV5-6 once TRBJ2-5
CASSPGIVPELFF TGCGCCAGCAGCCCCGGGATAGTCCCGGAGCTGTTTTTT NA TRBV5-1 NA TRBJ2-2
CASREIPSYEQYF TGTGCCAGCAGAGAGATCCCCTCCTACGAGCAGTACTTC NA TRBV28 NA TRBJ2-7
CSVEQGMNTEAFF TGCAGCGTTGAGCAGGGCATGAACACTGAAGCTTTCTTT NA TRBV29-1 NA TRBJ1-1
CASSVPLAGEGPGQETQYF TGTGCCAGCAGCGTACCCCTAGCGGGAGAGGGCCCGGGGCAAGAGACCCAGTACTTC TRBD2 TRBV5-6 NA TRBJ2-5